A selection of T cell receptor beta chains follows, all from one sample in a study of blood T cells in healthy people across ages. From the 5' RACE reads, TCRdb called clonotypes with MiXCR, one entry per CDR3 protein. The repertoire consists of approximately 1,700,000 distinct CDR3 sequences, with around 40% occurring once and the leading ten covering roughly 24%. The sample taken for sequencing was blood. All receptors come from a human donor in good health. Each CDR3 is given with its conserved first and last residue. A D gene is named only where the DNA matches it firmly. Not all rows give a size; the values are once, few, many and, for expanded clones, a class.

D: TRBD1
size: few
V: TRBV7-8
J: TRBJ2-3
DNA: TGTGCCAGCAGCGCGACAGGGCTAAGCACAGATACGCAGTATTTT
CDR3: CASSATGLSTDTQYF

D: TRBD2
size: few
V: TRBV7-2
J: TRBJ2-1
DNA: TGTGCCAGCAGCCTTCAACTAGCGGGGGGAAACAATGAGCAGTTCTTC
CDR3: CASSLQLAGGNNEQFF

D: NA
size: NA
V: TRBV27
J: TRBJ2-3
DNA: TGTGCCAGCAGTTACCGCTGGGTCAGCACAGATACGCAGTATTTT
CDR3: CASSYRWVSTDTQYF

D: NA
size: many
V: TRBV4-2
J: TRBJ1-2
DNA: TGTGCCAGCAGCCAAACAGGGAGGTGGGGCTATGGCTACACCTTC
CDR3: CASSQTGRWGYGYTF

D: NA
size: few
V: TRBV7-2
J: TRBJ1-2
DNA: TGTGCCAGCAGCGAAGCTACCTATGGCTACACCTTC
CDR3: CASSEATYGYTF

D: NA
size: few
V: TRBV9
J: TRBJ1-1
DNA: TGTGCCAGCAGCGCCAAATGGGGGGGCACTGAAGCTTTCTTT
CDR3: CASSAKWGGTEAFF

D: NA
size: few
V: TRBV11-1
J: TRBJ2-5
DNA: TGTGCCAGCAGCGTTGGGACGGGGGAGGCGGAGACCCAGTACTTC
CDR3: CASSVGTGEAETQYF

D: TRBD2
size: few
V: TRBV4-2
J: TRBJ2-3
DNA: TGTGCCAGCAGCCAAAAAACCGGGACTAGCGGGGCAGATACGCAGTATTTT
CDR3: CASSQKTGTSGADTQYF

D: TRBD1
size: few
V: TRBV4-3
J: TRBJ2-1
DNA: TGCGCCAGCAGCCGCCTCAGGGGGTGGGATGAGCAGTTCTTC
CDR3: CASSRLRGWDEQFF

D: TRBD1
size: few
V: TRBV7-2
J: TRBJ1-2
DNA: TGTGCCAGCAGCTTAGAGACAGGGCGACAATGGAATGGCTACACCTTC
CDR3: CASSLETGRQWNGYTF

D: TRBD1
size: few
V: TRBV18
J: TRBJ1-2
DNA: TGTGCCAGCTCCCCCGGGACAGGGGAGGTCGGCCACTATGGCTACACCTTC
CDR3: CASSPGTGEVGHYGYTF

D: TRBD2
size: few
V: TRBV4-3
J: TRBJ2-1
DNA: TGCGCCAGCAGCCACCCTCGGGGGGGTTACTACAATGAGCAGTTCTTC
CDR3: CASSHPRGGYYNEQFF

D: TRBD1
size: NA
V: TRBV12-3/TRBV12-4
J: TRBJ2-7
DNA: TGTGCCAGCAGTCCTAGAAGGCGACAGGGGGTGAACGAGCAGTACTTC
CDR3: CASSPRRRQGVNEQYF

D: TRBD2
size: NA
V: TRBV11-2
J: TRBJ2-5
DNA: TGTGCCAGCAGCCCGGGACTAGCGGGATCGCAAGAGACCCAGTACTTC
CDR3: CASSPGLAGSQETQYF

D: TRBD1
size: NA
V: TRBV4-1
J: TRBJ1-2
DNA: TGCGCCAGCAGCCAAGGACAGGGGGCCGACTATGGCTACACCTTC
CDR3: CASSQGQGADYGYTF

D: TRBD2
size: NA
V: TRBV5-1
J: TRBJ2-3
DNA: TGCGCCAGCAGCGTATCTAGCGGGGGGGCCTCGGATACGCAGTATTTT
CDR3: CASSVSSGGASDTQYF

D: NA
size: NA
V: TRBV28
J: TRBJ2-4
DNA: TGTGCCAGCAGTTTTAGCAGGGTGGCTAGCATTCAGTACTTC
CDR3: CASSFSRVASIQYF

D: TRBD1
size: few
V: TRBV5-1
J: TRBJ2-1
DNA: TGCGCCAGCAGCCTGACAGGGCGGTCCTACAATGAGCAGTTCTTC
CDR3: CASSLTGRSYNEQFF

D: NA
size: many
V: TRBV7-8
J: TRBJ2-3
DNA: TGTGCCAGCAGCTCAATTGGTGGCACAGATACGCAGTATTTT
CDR3: CASSSIGGTDTQYF

D: TRBD1
size: NA
V: TRBV10-3
J: TRBJ2-7
DNA: TGTGCCATCAGTGACTGGGGACAGGCCTCCTACGAGCAGTACTTC
CDR3: CAISDWGQASYEQYF

D: NA
size: NA
V: TRBV20-1
J: TRBJ2-7
DNA: TGCAGTGCTAGACTCGCGGGGCGGTCCTACGGGCAGTACTTC
CDR3: CSARLAGRSYGQYF

D: NA
size: few
V: TRBV29-1
J: TRBJ1-1
DNA: TGCAGCGTTGAAGACCCTCAAGAAGCTTTCTTT
CDR3: CSVEDPQEAFF

D: TRBD2
size: many
V: TRBV4-1
J: TRBJ2-4
DNA: TGCGCCAGCAGCCAAGATCGAAGGAGCGGGGAGCAGTACTTC
CDR3: CASSQDRRSGEQYF

D: NA
size: NA
V: TRBV20-1
J: TRBJ2-1
DNA: TGCAGTGCTAGGCTAGATGAGCAGTTCTTC
CDR3: CSARLDEQFF

D: NA
size: NA
V: TRBV18
J: TRBJ2-3
DNA: TGTGCCAGCTCTCCCACAGCGACCACAGATACGCAGTATTTT
CDR3: CASSPTATTDTQYF